One and the same sample provided the 22 T cell receptor beta chains below, sequenced in a study of T cell responses to AZD1222 COVID-19 vaccine. The assay was immunoSEQ multiplex PCR, and TCRdb's table has in-frame clones only and misses some. The data contain 100,000 to 150,000 clones, 93% of them singletons. Sequencing was performed on peripheral blood, taken on day 0 of AZD1222 vaccination. These receptors were taken from an adult in good health.

The rearrangement uses TRBV2 and TRBJ2-2; the match to TRBD2 covers 7 bases. Germline V lookup: CDR1 SNHLY, CDR2 FYNNEI. The CDR3 has 13 residues. With V trimmed by 8 bases and J by 1 base, 1 base remained unmatched. CDR3 nucleotides: TGTGCCAGCGCTAGCGGGAACACCGGGGAGCTGTTTTTT. Protein: CASASGNTGELFF.

The chain links TRBV30 to TRBJ2-5; 10 nucleotides align to TRBD2. The CDR3 has 15 amino acids. Germline V gives CDR1 GTSNPN, CDR2 SVGIG (reference sequence). V lost 0 bases to trimming and J lost 7 bases; unmatched junction nucleotides: 8. This CDR3 is CAWSVLGSGGRTQYF. As DNA, the CDR3 is TGTGCCTGGAGTGTGTTGGGTAGCGGGGGGCGGACCCAGTACTTC.

The genes are TRBV6-6 and TRBJ1-6, with D perhaps matching TRBD1 (6 bases). This CDR3 has 12 residues. From germline, CDR1 is MNHNY and CDR2 SVGAGI (reference sequence). Deletions cut 6 bases from V and 9 bases from J, with 9 bases between. DNA of the CDR3: TGTGCCAGCAGACAGGGTGGTTCACCCCTCCACTTT. It encodes CASRQGGSPLHF.

V is TRBV3-1 (or the pseudogene TRBV3-2) and J is TRBJ1-5; D call uncertain. In germline, CDR1 is LGHDT, CDR2 YNNKEL (reference sequence). This CDR3 is built from 14 residues. V dropped 1 base and J dropped 5 bases, with 9 bases sitting between them. Here the CDR3 reads CASSQVVGDQPQHF. The CDR3 DNA follows: TGTGCCAGCAGCCAAGTTGTAGGCGATCAGCCCCAGCATTTT.

The chain combines TRBV9 with TRBJ2-2; TRBD1 might be the D (6 bases). This CDR3 has 15 residues. Germline V gene lookup returns CDR1 SGDLS and CDR2 YYNGEE. Deletions cut 2 bases from V and 7 bases from J, with 15 bases between. The CDR3 loop is CASSVEGGPGGELFF. The CDR3 coding sequence is TGTGCCAGCAGCGTTGAAGGGGGACCGGGCGGGGAGCTGTTTTTT.

J is TRBJ2-2 and V is TRBV7-9; the D is unclear. Germline CDR1 and CDR2: SEHNR and FQNEAQ (reference sequence). V was trimmed by 5 bases and J by 4 bases, leaving 17 bases between them. There are 16 residues in the CDR3. CDR3 nucleotide sequence: TGTGCCAGCAGCGTCCCCCTGAATCAGGTCACCGGGGAGCTGTTTTTT. This sequence encodes CASSVPLNQVTGELFF.

The chain links TRBV7-2 to TRBJ2-7; a possible D gene is TRBD2 (5 bases). The germline V gene encodes CDR1 SGHTA and CDR2 FQGNSA. V shed 3 bases and J shed 7 bases, with 10 bases lying between them. The CDR3 runs to 12 residues. CDR3 coding DNA: TGTGCCAGCAGCTTGACGGACTGGGAGCAGTACTTC. It encodes CASSLTDWEQYF. The variable domain in full, with the rest retrieved from reference TRBV7-2 and TRBJ2-7, is GAGVSQSPSNKVTEKGKDVELRCDPISGHTALYWYRQSLGQGLEFLIYFQGNSAPDKSGLPSDRFSAERTGGSVSTLTIQRTQQEDSAVYLCASSLTDWEQYFGPGTRLTVT.

The chain couples TRBV28 to TRBJ2-3, with D unresolved. Per the germline V gene, CDR1 is MDHEN and CDR2 is SYDVKM. The CDR3 covers 17 residues. The V end was cut by 6 bases, the J end by 2 bases, with 21 bases between. DNA of the CDR3: TGTGCCAGCAGCCCCCCCGCTGACTTCTCGTTCACAGATACGCAGTATTTT. Amino acid sequence: CASSPPADFSFTDTQYF.

The rearrangement uses TRBV27 and TRBJ2-1; D is perhaps TRBD1 (5 bases). Germline V gene lookup returns CDR1 MNHEY and CDR2 SMNVEV (reference sequence). This CDR3 region has 14 residues. The ends were cut back, 5 bases at V and 0 bases at J, with 8 bases in the middle. The CDR3 DNA sequence: TGTGCCAGCAGTAGGGGCACCTCCTACAATGAGCAGTTCTTC. Amino acids: CASSRGTSYNEQFF.

This sequence joins TRBV27 and TRBJ1-1; TRBD1 matches 7 bases. V was clipped by 6 bases and J by 5 bases; unmatched bases: 9. Germline CDR1 MNHEY, CDR2 SMNVEV (reference sequence). This CDR3 has 14 residues. The chain's CDR3 is CASSYGTVGTEAFF. CDR3 nucleotide sequence: TGTGCCAGCAGCTATGGGACAGTTGGGACTGAAGCTTTCTTT.

The CDR3 nucleotides are TGTGCCTGGATGCAGGGGGTAGGGCAGTTCTTC. This gives the protein CAWMQGVGQFF. The J gene is TRBJ2-1, the V gene TRBV30; 7 positions agree with TRBD1. The CDR3 is 11 residues long. Germline-derived CDR1 and CDR2 are GTSNPN and SVGIG (reference sequence). With V trimmed by 4 bases and J by 12 bases, 6 bases remained unmatched.

The rearrangement links TRBV30 to TRBJ2-1; 13 bases match TRBD2. V lost 3 bases and J lost 8; bases outside the gene matches: 13. This CDR3 spans 17 amino acids. The germline gives CDR1 GTSNPN, CDR2 SVGIG (reference sequence). The CDR3 sequence: CAWSTSGGAVGLDEQFF. The CDR3 coding sequence is TGTGCCTGGAGCACTAGCGGGGGGGCAGTTGGATTGGATGAGCAGTTCTTC.

By frequency in the sample, this clone is large. The rearrangement links TRBV30 to TRBJ1-6; 7 bases map to TRBD1. CDR3 length: 14 amino acids. The ends lost 5 bases at V and 1 base at J; junction bases unmatched: 2. Germline CDR1 GTSNPN, CDR2 SVGIG (reference sequence). CDR3 protein: CAWEGASYNSPLHF. The CDR3 DNA reads as TGTGCCTGGGAGGGGGCGTCCTATAATTCACCCCTCCACTTT.

This chain joins TRBV4-1 and TRBJ1-1; D uncertain. V was cut by 1 base and J by 0 bases, with 6 bases left in between. This CDR3 region has 14 residues. The germline CDR1 and CDR2 sequences are MGHRA and YSYEKL. Written as DNA, the CDR3 is TGCGCCAGCAGCCAAGCGGGGATGAACACTGAAGCTTTCTTT. Translating it yields CASSQAGMNTEAFF.

The V gene is TRBV7-9, the J gene TRBJ2-1; D ambiguous. Deletions cut 0 bases from V and 4 bases from J, with 10 bases between. The CDR3 totals 15 residues. The V gene's germline CDR1 is SEHNR and CDR2 FQNEAQ (reference sequence). The CDR3 region is CASSLAAIWYNEQFF. CDR3 in DNA: TGTGCCAGCAGCTTAGCAGCGATTTGGTACAATGAGCAGTTCTTC.

The rearrangement joins TRBV19 to TRBJ1-3; D gene uncertain. The V gene's germline CDR1 is LNHDA and CDR2 SQIVND (reference sequence). Trimming shortened V by 8 bases and J by 0 bases, and 11 bases separated the two germline ends. The CDR3 contains 14 residues. The CDR3 DNA is TGTGCCAGTGGATTGGGCTTCTCTGGAAACACCATATATTTT. As protein: CASGLGFSGNTIYF. The complete variable domain, with remaining parts taken from reference TRBV19 and TRBJ1-3, reads DGGITQSPKYLFRKEGQNVTLSCEQNLNHDAMYWYRQDPGQGLRLIYYSQIVNDFQKGDIAEGYSVSREKKESFPLTVTSAQKNPTAFYLCASGLGFSGNTIYFGEGSWLTVV.

The rearrangement links TRBV6-5 to TRBJ1-1; unclear D gene. Germline CDR1 MNHEY, CDR2 SVGAGI. The CDR3 consists of 15 residues. V was pared by 7 bases and J by 5 bases, with 20 bases between. CDR3 residues: CASTTIWGRNTEAFF. The CDR3 DNA reads as TGTGCCAGCACCACAATCTGGGGAAGGAATACTGAAGCTTTCTTT.

Details on this clone: Other DNA sequences in this sample translate to the same CDR3. This chain joins TRBV12-3 or TRBV12-4 and TRBJ1-2; the D is unclear. Trimming left V 3 bases short and J 5 bases short, with 4 bases between. This CDR3 spans 11 amino acids. CDR3 nucleotides: TGTGCCAGCAGTTTGGGGTATGGCTACACCTTC. Translated, it gives CASSLGYGYTF.

This chain uses TRBV30 with TRBJ1-1, with 8 positions matching TRBD1. From germline, CDR1 is GTSNPN and CDR2 SVGIG (reference sequence). The CDR3 runs to 12 residues. V lost 5 bases, J lost 5 bases, and 4 bases stayed unmatched. In DNA form, the CDR3 reads TGTGCCTGGGAACAGGGGGGGACTGAAGCTTTCTTT. It specifies CAWEQGGTEAFF.

This clone was observed a few times. The chain combines TRBV6-4 with TRBJ2-2; maybe TRBD2 (5 bases). From germline, CDR1 is MRHNA and CDR2 SNTAGT. V was pared by 4 bases and J by 4 bases, with 10 bases between. The CDR3 runs 14 residues. CDR3 in amino acids: CASSAGLSTGELFF. The CDR3 DNA is TGTGCCAGCAGTGCAGGACTGAGCACCGGGGAGCTGTTTTTT.

CDR3 residues: CASSIPRWGDSYNEQFF. In nucleotides, the CDR3 is TGTGCCAGTAGTATACCACGATGGGGGGACTCCTACAATGAGCAGTTCTTC. J is TRBJ2-1 and V is TRBV19, with a possible D match to TRBD2 (6 bases). This CDR3 comprises 17 residues. The V gene's germline CDR1 is LNHDA and CDR2 SQIVND (reference sequence). V lost 2 bases, J lost 0 bases, and 14 bases lay in between.

The chain carries TRBV6-6 and TRBJ1-2; no reliable D call. The CDR3 totals 14 residues. Trimming left V 2 bases short and J 2 bases short, with 9 bases between. The germline V gene has CDR1 MNHNY and CDR2 SVGAGI (reference sequence). Here the CDR3 DNA reads TGTGCCAGCAGTTACGTAACGGACAACTATGGCTACACCTTC. Its translation is CASSYVTDNYGYTF.